This T cell receptor beta chain was profiled in a study of Ad26.COV2.S vaccination and SARS-CoV-2 variants. The wider study: Doses of Ad26.COV2.S were injected into muscle once or twice, 56 days apart. Study-level findings and limits: Total T cell responses were possibly underestimated by TCR breadth and depth analyses.

In regard to this clone: Its cognate antigen is unknown.

Only in-frame clones appear in the TCRdb table, and some are missing; sequencing was by immunoSEQ multiplex PCR. The data contain fewer than 600,000 clones, approximately 90% of them singletons. CDR1 is LGHDT, CDR2 YNNKEL, per germline (reference sequence). V was shortened by 1 base and J by 5 bases, with 14 bases between the two germline ends. The CDR3 sequence is 15 residues long. Treatment defined: approximately 18 received Ad26.COV2.S at low or high dose, single or two shots; roughly 5 received placebo; per-sample allocation not given. Following the first vaccine or placebo injection, samples were taken on day 63.

The TCR was taken from a person aged 18-65 years who received the Ad26.COV2.S COVID-19 vaccine or a placebo. The sample in question was peripheral blood, obtained in a trial of Ad26.COV2.S vaccine versus placebo. The chain has TRBV3-1 (or the pseudogene TRBV3-2) and TRBJ2-5, with TRBD1 as a possible D gene (5 bases). CDR3 loop: CASSQAGYRLETQYF. The CDR3 DNA is TGTGCCAGCAGCCAAGCAGGGTACCGGTTGGAGACCCAGTACTTC.